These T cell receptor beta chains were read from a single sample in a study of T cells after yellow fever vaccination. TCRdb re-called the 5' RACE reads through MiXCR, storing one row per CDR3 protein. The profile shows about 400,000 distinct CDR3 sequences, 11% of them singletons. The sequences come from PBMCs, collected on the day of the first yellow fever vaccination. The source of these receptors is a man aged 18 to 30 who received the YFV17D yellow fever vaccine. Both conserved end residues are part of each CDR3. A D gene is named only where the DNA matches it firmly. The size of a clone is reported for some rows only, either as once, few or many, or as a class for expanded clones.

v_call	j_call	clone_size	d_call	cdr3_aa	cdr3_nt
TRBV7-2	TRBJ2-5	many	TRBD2	CASSLAMGLAEETQYF	TGTGCCAGCAGCTTAGCTATGGGACTAGCGGAAGAGACCCAGTACTTC
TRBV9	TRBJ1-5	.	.	CASSVGAGLMVEPQHF	TGTGCCAGCAGCGTAGGGGCAGGGTTGATGGTGGAGCCCCAGCATTTT
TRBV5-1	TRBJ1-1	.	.	CASSKSPGAEGTEAFF	TGCGCCAGCAGCAAAAGTCCCGGGGCCGAGGGGACTGAAGCTTTCTTT
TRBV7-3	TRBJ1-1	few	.	CASSARVSTEAFF	TGTGCCAGCAGCGCCAGGGTTTCCACTGAAGCTTTCTTT
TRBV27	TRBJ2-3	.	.	CASSPGATYTQYF	TGTGCCAGCAGTCCAGGCGCCACTTATACGCAGTATTTT
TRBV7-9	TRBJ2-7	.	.	CASSLGGLGQYF	TGTGCCAGCAGCTTAGGGGGGTTGGGGCAGTACTTC
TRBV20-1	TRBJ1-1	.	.	CSASCVAGRNTEAFF	TGCAGTGCTAGCTGTGTTGCAGGGAGAAACACTGAAGCTTTCTTT
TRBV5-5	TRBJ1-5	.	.	CASRPGYSNQPQHF	TGTGCCAGCCGACCCGGTTATAGCAATCAGCCCCAGCATTTT
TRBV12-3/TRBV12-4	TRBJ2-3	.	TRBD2	CASSFSGAGPDTQYF	TGTGCCAGCAGTTTTAGCGGGGCGGGTCCAGATACGCAGTATTTT
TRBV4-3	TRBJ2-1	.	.	CASSQEGVSSYNEQFF	TGCGCCAGCAGCCAAGAGGGGGTTTCCTCCTACAATGAGCAGTTCTTC
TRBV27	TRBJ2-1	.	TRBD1	CASRPGTGGGDEQFF	TGTGCCAGCAGGCCCGGGACAGGGGGCGGGGATGAGCAGTTCTTC